This is a list of T cell receptor beta chains from one sample in a study of type 1 and type 2 diabetes patients. From the multiplex PCR reads, TCRdb called clonotypes with MiXCR, one entry per CDR3 protein. The table shows about 290,000 distinct CDR3 sequences, with over 45% occurring only once. Sequencing used peripheral blood mononuclear cells (PBMCs). These TCRs come from a man aged 18 to 35 with type 2 diabetes. Both conserved end residues are part of each CDR3. Each record gives: clone size, J gene, V gene, D gene, CDR3 DNA, CDR3 protein. A D gene is named only where the DNA matches it firmly. Clone size is not always given. Where it is, it says once, few, many or a class for expanded clones.

>.|TRBJ1-4|TRBV19|.
TGTGCCAGTAGTCCTCATGAGGCCGGGGGTGAAAAACTGTCTTTT
CASSPHEAGGEKLSF
>.|TRBJ1-1|TRBV10-3|TRBD1
TGTGCCAGCAGTTACGACAGGGGCACTGAAGCTTTCTTT
CASSYDRGTEAFF
>few|TRBJ1-1|TRBV20-1|.
TGCAGTGCTAGAGACCAAACCCTGAACACTGAAGCTTTCTTT
CSARDQTLNTEAFF
>.|TRBJ2-5|TRBV5-1|TRBD2
TGCGCCAGCAGCTATATAGCGGGAGTTCACGAGACCCAGTACTTC
CASSYIAGVHETQYF
>many|TRBJ2-7|TRBV15|.
TGTGCCACCAGCAGAGGAAGAACGGAACACCTCTACGAGCAGTACTTC
CATSRGRTEHLYEQYF
>few|TRBJ2-1|TRBV19|TRBD1
TGTGCCAGTAGTATAAGGGGACAGGGGGAAGCTTACAATGAGCAGTTCTTC
CASSIRGQGEAYNEQFF
>.|TRBJ1-1|TRBV2|.
TGTGCCAGCAGTAATTTCGCTGAAGCTTTCTTT
CASSNFAEAFF
>.|TRBJ2-2|TRBV5-4|TRBD1
TGTGCCAGCAGCTTGGGACAGGGGCCCACCGGGGAGCTGTTTTTT
CASSLGQGPTGELFF
>.|TRBJ1-2|TRBV6-1|TRBD1
TGTGCCAGCAGCGAAGGGACAGGGGCCGTGGGCTACACCTTC
CASSEGTGAVGYTF
>.|TRBJ2-2|TRBV5-1|TRBD2
TGCGCCAGCAGCGTCTCCTCGGCGGGAGATCCCGGGGAGCTGTTTTTT
CASSVSSAGDPGELFF
>.|TRBJ2-7|TRBV28|.
TGTGCCAGCAGTTTATTTCGGCCAGGGTGGGACTACGAGCAGTACTTC
CASSLFRPGWDYEQYF
>few|TRBJ2-3|TRBV7-8|.
TGTGCCAGCAGCCCACGGTCGGGGTACACAGATACGCAGTATTTT
CASSPRSGYTDTQYF
>.|TRBJ2-5|TRBV25-1|.
TGTGCCAGCAGTGAACGGACCACCCAAGAGACCCAGTACTTC
CASSERTTQETQYF
>.|TRBJ2-7|TRBV7-6|TRBD1
TGTGCCAGCAGGGAGGGACAGGGCCACTACGAGCAGTACTTC
CASREGQGHYEQYF
>.|TRBJ1-1|TRBV30|.
TGTGCCTGGAGTGTATTAGACAGACAGGAAGCTTTCTTT
CAWSVLDRQEAFF
>few|TRBJ2-2|TRBV7-3|TRBD2
TGTGCCAGCAGCTTAATAGGACTAGCCGGGGAGCTGTTTTTT
CASSLIGLAGELFF
>.|TRBJ2-7|TRBV5-1|.
TGCGCCAGCAGCTTGGGATCTAGCGGTCCCGACAGGGGCTCCTACGAGCAGTACTTC
CASSLGSSGPDRGSYEQYF
>.|TRBJ1-5|TRBV7-2|TRBD1
TGTGCCAGCAGTCCGGACAGGGGGGGCCCACGACCCCAGCATTTT
CASSPDRGGPRPQHF
>few|TRBJ1-1|TRBV7-2|TRBD1
TGTGCCAGCAGCCGCATCCCGGGACAGAGGAACACTGAAGCTTTCTTT
CASSRIPGQRNTEAFF